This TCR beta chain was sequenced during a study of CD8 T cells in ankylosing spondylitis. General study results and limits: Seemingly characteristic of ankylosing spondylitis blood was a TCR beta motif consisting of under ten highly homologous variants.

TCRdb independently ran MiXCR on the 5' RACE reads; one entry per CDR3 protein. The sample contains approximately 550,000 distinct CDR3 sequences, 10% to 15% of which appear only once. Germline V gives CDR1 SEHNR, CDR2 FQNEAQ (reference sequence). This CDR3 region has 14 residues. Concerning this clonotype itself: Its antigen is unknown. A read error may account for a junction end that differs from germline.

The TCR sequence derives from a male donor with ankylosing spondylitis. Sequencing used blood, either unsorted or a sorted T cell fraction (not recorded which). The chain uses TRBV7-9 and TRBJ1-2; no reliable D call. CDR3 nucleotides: TGTGCCAGCACCTTAATGGGGTCTGGGTATGGCTACACCTTC. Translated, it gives CASTLMGSGYGYTF.